The subject of this entry is one T cell receptor beta chain. Its antigen is still unknown. The source of the sample is a study of Graves' ophthalmopathy and Graves' hyperthyroidism. Study background: Researchers obtained peripheral blood at initial diagnosis, before any treatment had begun.

The authors amplified TCR beta CDR3 regions from RNA transcripts. RT-PCR was first run with HTBI primers, then multiplex PCR in a second round. Using its own MiXCR run on the multiplex PCR reads, TCRdb lists one record per CDR3 protein. The table lists over 500,000 distinct CDR3 sequences, roughly 20% of them singletons. This CDR3 spans 12 amino acids. V gave up 8 bases and J gave up 8 bases; unmatched junction bases: 7. Overall study findings and caveats: Prediction of ophthalmopathy progression reached less than 71% sensitivity and roughly 72% specificity. Blood repertoires reportedly contained most expanded thyroid clonotypes above 0.001 frequency. Separation of ophthalmopathy from stable hyperthyroidism was achieved by a 13-signature model, at approximately 88% sensitivity and around 81% specificity.

The chain combines TRBV12-3 or TRBV12-4 with TRBJ1-2; TRBD1 agrees at 8 bases. The specimen was peripheral blood. The clonotype comes from a woman between 18 and 29 years old with stable Graves' hyperthyroidism. Some clones in this sample may be carry-over from other donors' samples. This chain's CDR3 is CASGTGGLGYTF. The CDR3 DNA follows: TGTGCCAGCGGAACAGGGGGTCTGGGCTACACCTTC.